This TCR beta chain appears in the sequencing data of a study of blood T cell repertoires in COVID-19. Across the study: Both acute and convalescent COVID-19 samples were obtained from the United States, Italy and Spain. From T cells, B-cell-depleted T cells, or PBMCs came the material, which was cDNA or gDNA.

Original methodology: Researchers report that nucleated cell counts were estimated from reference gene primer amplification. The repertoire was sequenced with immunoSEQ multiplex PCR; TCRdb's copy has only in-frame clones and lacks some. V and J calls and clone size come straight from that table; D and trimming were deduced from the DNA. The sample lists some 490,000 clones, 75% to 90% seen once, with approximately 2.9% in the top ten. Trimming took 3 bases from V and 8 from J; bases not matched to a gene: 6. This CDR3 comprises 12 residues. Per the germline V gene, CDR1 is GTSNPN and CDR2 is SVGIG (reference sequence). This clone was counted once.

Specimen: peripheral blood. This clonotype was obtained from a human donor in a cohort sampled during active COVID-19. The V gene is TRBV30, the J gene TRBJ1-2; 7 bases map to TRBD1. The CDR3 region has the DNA TGTGCCTGGAGGGAGACAGGGATGGGCTACACCTTC. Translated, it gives CAWRETGMGYTF.